This T cell receptor beta chain appears in the sequencing data of a study of OX40 agonist ivuxolimab in advanced cancers. It was autoimmune disease history or systemic immunosuppression that excluded patients. Notes on the study in general: By week 6 at 0.1 to 3.0 mg/kg, blood CD4+ and CD8+ T cells had expanded clonally. Averaging showed that CD8+ T cells had more expanded clones than CD4+ did. There were also nonresponders showing low normalized T-cell clonal expansion.

Generated by immunoSEQ multiplex PCR, the TCRdb table keeps only in-frame clones and is missing some. The repertoire consists of some 130,000 clones, with roughly nine tenths occurring once and the leading ten covering 0.95% to 1.4%. This clone was seen more than once but under ten times. The antigen is unknown. The material sequenced was CD4+ or CD8+ T cells sorted from blood, taken in a trial of the OX40 agonist ivuxolimab. This receptor was obtained from an adult with an advanced solid tumor such as melanoma, head and neck, liver or kidney cancer.

This CDR3 is CASSSPTGESSTDTQYF. As DNA, the CDR3 is TGTGCCAGTAGTAGTCCCACAGGGGAATCTAGCACAGATACGCAGTATTTT. The chain carries TRBV19 and TRBJ2-3; 7 bases fit TRBD1. CDR3 length: 17 residues. V lost 4 bases and J lost 0; bases outside the gene matches: 10. Germline assignment: CDR1 LNHDA and CDR2 SQIVND (reference sequence).